This TCR beta chain was profiled in a study of vaccination and CD4 T cells after COVID-19. As for the study in general: Nasal swab PCR identified SARS-CoV-2 in the convalescent patients, of whom several were mild and one severe. Cultures serving as controls received a peptide pool (CEFX or HIV-1 Nef) or no peptide.

Germline CDR1 and CDR2: LNHNV and YYDKDF (reference sequence). V was clipped by 1 base and J by 2 bases, with 12 bases between them. The CDR3 sequence is 16 residues long. This clonotype was found a few times. Antigen specificity is unknown. The treatment was: approximately 9-day PBMC culture with coronavirus spike peptide pools or control peptides (ViraFEST assay). IL-2 at about 11 IU/ml and peptide pools at 10 ug/ml were added to PBMCs cultured at two million per well. After less than 13 days of culture, CD4+ T cells were negatively selected. With the Oncomine TCR Beta short-read assay, DNA from cultured CD4+ T cells was sequenced. TCRdb fed the PCR reads into MiXCR, producing one record per CDR3 protein. The table shows about 19,000 distinct CDR3 sequences, with 55% occurring only once.

The sample taken for sequencing was CD4+ T cells from blood, cultured in vitro. The rearrangement uses TRBV15 and TRBJ1-3, with D possibly being TRBD1 (5 bases). This TCR came from a human donor who had recovered from COVID-19. CDR3 region: CATSRGRTSPGNTIYF. Written as DNA, the CDR3 is TGTGCCACCAGCAGAGGCCGGACATCTCCTGGAAACACCATATATTTT. The complete variable domain, with remaining parts taken from reference TRBV15 and TRBJ1-3, reads DAMVIQNPRYQVTQFGKPVTLSCSQTLNHNVMYWYQQKSSQAPKLLFHYYDKDFNNEADTPDNFQSRRPNTSFCFLDIRSPGLGDTAMYLCATSRGRTSPGNTIYFGEGSWLTVV.